These 25 T cell receptor beta chains share one sample of origin, sequenced in a study of CD8+ T cells in alopecia areata. Extraction and reverse transcription of RNA yielded cDNA as the sequencing template. Profiling relied on immunoSEQ multiplex PCR, and the TCRdb table lists in-frame clones only, not all of them. The sample consists of 65,000 to 75,000 clones, around 30% of them appearing once. Described treatment: oral pan-JAK inhibitor, 5-10 mg twice daily. Specimen: CD8+ T cells sorted from blood, collected at week 4, from a patient treated with tofacitinib. These receptors all stem from a human donor with alopecia areata.

The chain carries TRBV9 and TRBJ2-2, with D tentatively TRBD2 (5 bases). V was clipped by 4 bases and J by 7 bases, with 11 bases between them. Germline loops: CDR1 SGDLS, CDR2 YYNGEE. This CDR3 is 13 amino acids long. The chain's CDR3 is CASSTEAGGELFF. The DNA for the CDR3 is TGTGCCAGCAGCACAGAGGCGGGCGGGGAGCTGTTTTTT.

CDR3 nucleotides: TGCGCCAGCAGCTCAACCTCCTACGAGCAGTACTTC. Protein: CASSSTSYEQYF. The chain carries TRBV5-1 and TRBJ2-7; no reliable D call. V was shortened by 3 bases and J by 0 bases, with 4 bases between the two germline ends. This CDR3 spans 12 amino acids. Germline V gene lookup returns CDR1 SGHRS and CDR2 YFSETQ.

This clone turned up a few times. This chain links TRBV29-1 with TRBJ2-1; the D gene could be TRBD1 or TRBD2 (5 bases each). Per germline, CDR1 SQVTM and CDR2 ANQGSEA. This CDR3 has 15 amino acids. Trimming shortened V by 5 bases and J by 0 bases, and 14 bases separated the two germline ends. The CDR3 reads CSVPEGLDSYNEQFF. The CDR3 nucleotides are TGCAGCGTTCCAGAGGGGCTCGACTCCTACAATGAGCAGTTCTTC.

This chain links TRBV15 with TRBJ1-2; 7 nucleotides match TRBD1. V was clipped by 1 base and J by 5 bases; unmatched bases: 7. This CDR3 contains 15 residues. The germline gives CDR1 LNHNV, CDR2 YYDKDF (reference sequence). CDR3 in DNA: TGTGCCACCAGCAGAGTACCGGGGACAGAGTATGGCTACACCTTC. Protein sequence: CATSRVPGTEYGYTF.

This clone showed up many times. V gene TRBV6-1 combines with J gene TRBJ2-5, with TRBD1 identical over 7 bases. V gave up 4 bases and J gave up 5 bases; unmatched junction bases: 10. The CDR3 loop spans 15 amino acids. The germline V gene encodes CDR1 MNHNS and CDR2 SASEGT. The CDR3 DNA is TGTGCCAGCAGTGGAACTACAGGGGATTCGGAGACCCAGTACTTC. Residues: CASSGTTGDSETQYF.

The chain recombines TRBV29-1 with TRBJ2-1, with D perhaps TRBD2 (5 bases). CDR1 is SQVTM, CDR2 ANQGSEA, per germline. The CDR3 is 13 residues long. The V gene lost 2 bases and the J gene lost 8 bases, with 13 bases spanning the gap. The CDR3 region is CSVELAREDEQFF. CDR3 DNA: TGCAGCGTTGAACTAGCAAGAGAGGATGAGCAGTTCTTC.

This sequence joins TRBV2 and TRBJ2-5; D possibly uses TRBD1 or TRBD2 (5 bases each). V lost 2 bases and J lost 4, with 11 bases in between. The CDR3 runs to 14 residues. Germline lookup yields CDR1 SNHLY and CDR2 FYNNEI. The CDR3 bases are TGTGCCAGCAGTGAACCGGGACGCCCAGAGACCCAGTACTTC. This translates into CASSEPGRPETQYF. Using reference TRBV2 and TRBJ2-5 for the parts outside the CDR3, the full variable domain is EPEVTQTPSHQVTQMGQEVILRCVPISNHLYFYWYRQILGQKVEFLVSFYNNEISEKSEIFDDQFSVERPDGSNFTLKIRSTKLEDSAMYFCASSEPGRPETQYFGPGTRLLVL.

J is TRBJ1-5 and V is TRBV29-1, with D possibly TRBD1 on 5 matching bases. V lost 6 bases to trimming and J lost 5 bases, with 5 bases between them. Germline loops: CDR1 SQVTM, CDR2 ANQGSEA. This CDR3 spans 10 amino acids. The CDR3 is CSVGDQPQHF. The CDR3 DNA reads as TGCAGCGTAGGGGATCAGCCCCAGCATTTT.

The chain employs TRBV30 and TRBJ2-7; 10 bases are shared with TRBD2. The CDR3 has 13 residues. Germline V gives CDR1 GTSNPN, CDR2 SVGIG (reference sequence). V gave up 8 bases and J gave up 1 base; unmatched junction bases: 5. CDR3: CAGASGGSYEQYF. The CDR3 DNA reads TGTGCCGGCGCTAGCGGGGGATCCTACGAGCAGTACTTC.

This clone was counted between two and nine times. V gene TRBV29-1 combines with J gene TRBJ2-5; D remains ambiguous. V was pared by 4 bases and J by 1 base, with 13 bases between. The germline CDR1 and CDR2 sequences are SQVTM and ANQGSEA. This CDR3 is built from 14 residues. The CDR3 region is CSVVWPRPQETQYF. CDR3 sequence (DNA): TGCAGCGTTGTTTGGCCACGGCCCCAAGAGACCCAGTACTTC.

The chain joins TRBV9 to TRBJ2-2, with TRBD2 identical over 8 bases. This CDR3 is built from 16 residues. Trimming removed 0 bases from V and 6 bases from J; junction bases left unmatched: 7. In germline, CDR1 is SGDLS, CDR2 YYNGEE. The CDR3 here is CASSVDVAGLAGELFF. CDR3 nucleotide sequence: TGTGCCAGCAGCGTAGATGTAGCGGGACTGGCCGGGGAGCTGTTTTTT.

This clone was observed a few times. This rearrangement joins TRBV29-1 to TRBJ2-1; D unresolved. The CDR3 length is 11 residues. The V and J ends lost 4 bases and 6 bases respectively, with 7 bases between them. Looked up from germline, CDR1 is SQVTM and CDR2 is ANQGSEA. CDR3 bases: TGCAGCGTTGTTCAGCCCAATGAGCAGTTCTTC. Its protein is CSVVQPNEQFF.

This chain connects TRBV18 to TRBJ2-7; no clear D gene. CDR3 length: 13 amino acids. V was trimmed by 3 bases and J by 0 bases, leaving 6 bases between them. Germline V gives CDR1 KGHSH, CDR2 LQKENI. CDR3 sequence (DNA): TGTGCCAGCTCACCGGTGGGCTCCTACGAGCAGTACTTC. Its protein product is CASSPVGSYEQYF.

The genes are TRBV29-1 and TRBJ2-2; possible D gene TRBD1, 5 bases. Germline CDR1 reads SQVTM; CDR2 reads ANQGSEA. The CDR3 is 13 residues long. V was shortened by 8 bases and J by 2 bases, with 12 bases between the two germline ends. The CDR3 bases are TGCAGCCACTCGACAGACAACACCGGGGAGCTGTTTTTT. It yields the protein CSHSTDNTGELFF.

In this sample, this clone turned up once. The CDR3 coding sequence is TGCAGCGTTGAGCGCGACGGCGGCTACGAGCAGTACTTC. It codes for CSVERDGGYEQYF. The rearrangement links TRBV29-1 to TRBJ2-7; no firm D call. Germline V gives CDR1 SQVTM, CDR2 ANQGSEA. Trimming stripped 3 bases from V and 3 bases from J, with 12 bases between. The CDR3 extends over 13 amino acids.

Within the sample, this clone is medium-sized. DNA of the CDR3: TGTGCCAGCAGGGATGAACTCGGGACTAGCGGGAGGGGATCCTACAATGAGCAGTTCTTC. Residues: CASRDELGTSGRGSYNEQFF. V gene TRBV2 combines with J gene TRBJ2-1, with TRBD2 identical over 16 bases. With 6 bases clipped from V and 1 base from J, the junction kept 12 bases outside the gene matches. Germline V lookup: CDR1 SNHLY, CDR2 FYNNEI. The CDR3 is 20 residues long.

The chain recombines TRBV15 with TRBJ1-1; no clear D. Per germline, CDR1 LNHNV and CDR2 YYDKDF (reference sequence). Trimming left V 4 bases short and J 5 bases short, with 11 bases between. This CDR3 region has 13 residues. The CDR3 region is CATSKGSGTEAFF. The CDR3 region has the DNA TGTGCCACCAGCAAAGGGTCTGGGACTGAAGCTTTCTTT.

This clone was seen only a few times. CDR3 DNA: TGCAGCGTTGAAGTAGGTATGGGAGGCTACGAGCAGTACTTC. Translating gives CSVEVGMGGYEQYF. The chain employs TRBV29-1 and TRBJ2-7; D is perhaps TRBD2 (6 bases). The CDR3 extends over 14 amino acids. The germline CDR1 and CDR2 sequences are SQVTM and ANQGSEA. Between the trimmed V and J ends, which lost 1 base and 3 bases, there was a span of 13 bases.

This clone has just a few counts. The V and J genes are TRBV27 and TRBJ2-5; D unresolved. CDR1 and CDR2 from the germline V gene are MNHEY and SMNVEV (reference sequence). CDR3 length equals 10 residues. Trimming cost V 7 bases and J 4 bases, with 4 bases left between them. CDR3 sequence reads: CASIGETQYF. For the CDR3, the DNA is TGTGCCAGCATTGGAGAGACCCAGTACTTC.

This clone was counted a few times. The chain uses TRBV29-1 and TRBJ2-1; 12 bases fit TRBD2. The CDR3 length is 21 residues. Germline V lookup: CDR1 SQVTM, CDR2 ANQGSEA. J gave up 8 bases and V 0 bases, and 23 bases lay outside the gene matches. For the CDR3, the DNA is TGCAGCGTTGAAGATGGTTGGGAACAGGGTGGACTAGCGGGATATGGCGATGAGCAGTTCTTC. This translates into CSVEDGWEQGGLAGYGDEQFF.

This chain links TRBV2 with TRBJ2-1, with a possible D match to TRBD1 (6 bases). The CDR3 runs 17 residues. Germline V gene data show CDR1 as SNHLY and CDR2 as FYNNEI. The V end lost 5 bases, the J end lost 4 bases, and 21 bases lay between the germline ends. Here the CDR3 DNA reads TGTGCCAGCAGTCGTAGTCCTAAGACAGGACGATACAATGAGCAGTTCTTC. Translation: CASSRSPKTGRYNEQFF.

The chain is built from TRBV5-8 and TRBJ1-1; D unresolved. There are 11 residues in the CDR3. The germline gives CDR1 SGHTS, CDR2 YDEGEE. V lost 7 bases, J lost 1 base, and 5 bases lay in between. As DNA, the CDR3 is TGTGCCAGCGGGGAGAACACTGAAGCTTTCTTT. Translating gives CASGENTEAFF. Filled out from reference TRBV5-8 and TRBJ1-1, the complete variable domain reads EAGVTQSPTHLIKTRGQQATLRCSPISGHTSVYWYQQALGLGLQFLLWYDEGEERNRGNFPPRFSGRQFPNYSSELNVNALELEDSALYLCASGENTEAFFGQGTRLTVV.

This clone has a handful of counts. The rearrangement links TRBV11-2 to TRBJ2-2, with D hard to call. The CDR3 contains 13 residues. The germline CDR1 and CDR2 sequences are SGHAT and FQNNGV. The V and J ends lost 5 bases and 6 bases respectively, with 10 bases between them. CDR3 loop: CASSPYPAGELFF. CDR3 bases: TGTGCCAGCAGCCCTTATCCTGCCGGGGAGCTGTTTTTT.

This clone came up a few times. This sequence joins TRBV4-1 and TRBJ2-1; D unresolved. This CDR3 comprises 11 residues. Deletions cut 1 base from V and 9 bases from J, with 4 bases between. CDR1 MGHRA and CDR2 YSYEKL come from the germline V gene. CDR3 sequence: CASSQVGEQFF. The CDR3 DNA reads as TGCGCCAGCAGCCAAGTAGGTGAGCAGTTCTTC.

This chain links TRBV30 with TRBJ1-2; D is unclear. This CDR3 spans 12 amino acids. The ends were cut back, 4 bases at V and 2 bases at J, with 8 bases in the middle. CDR1 and CDR2 (germline): GTSNPN, SVGIG (reference sequence). CDR3 sequence: CAWKNSNYGYTF. As DNA, the CDR3 is TGTGCCTGGAAAAACAGCAACTATGGCTACACCTTC. Combining the CDR3 with reference TRBV30 and TRBJ1-2 gives the whole variable domain SQTIHQWPATLVQPVGSPLSLECTVEGTSNPNLYWYRQAAGRGLQLLFYSVGIGQISSEVPQNLSASRPQDRQFILSSKKLLLSDSGFYLCAWKNSNYGYTFGSGTRLTVV.